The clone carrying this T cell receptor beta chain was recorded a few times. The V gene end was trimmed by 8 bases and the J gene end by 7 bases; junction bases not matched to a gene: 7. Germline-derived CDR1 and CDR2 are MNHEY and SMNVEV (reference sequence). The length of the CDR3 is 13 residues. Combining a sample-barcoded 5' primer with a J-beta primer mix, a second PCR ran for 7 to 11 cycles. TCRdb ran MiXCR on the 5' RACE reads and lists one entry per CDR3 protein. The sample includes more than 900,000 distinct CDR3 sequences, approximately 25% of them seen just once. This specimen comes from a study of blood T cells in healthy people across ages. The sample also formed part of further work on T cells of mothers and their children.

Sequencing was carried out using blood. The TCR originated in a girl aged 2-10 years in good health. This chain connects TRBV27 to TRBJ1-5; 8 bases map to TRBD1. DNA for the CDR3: TGTGCCAGCGGCGGACAGGGCACACAGCCCCAGCATTTT. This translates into CASGGQGTQPQHF.